What follows are 21 T cell receptor beta chains derived from one specimen sequenced in a study of blood T cell repertoires in COVID-19 (dated by TCRdb to the early 2020s). Library preparation was by the immunoSEQ multiplex PCR assay. Here the immuneACCESS table is served through TCRdb, limited to in-frame sequences with V and J called. Missing clones are a known gap in these copies; in checked studies unresolved V genes cover under half, and the rest lacks a known reason. The sample table lists more than 100,000 clones, approximately 90% of them with a count of one. The top ten clonotypes cover 18% of the sample. Sequencing was carried out using peripheral blood. All receptors derive from a man aged 50 or older with active or convalescent COVID-19.

This chain uses TRBV7-9 with TRBJ2-2, with 9 nucleotides matching TRBD1. Per germline, CDR1 SEHNR and CDR2 FQNEAQ (reference sequence). This CDR3 comprises 16 residues. V lost 3 bases, J lost 5 bases, and 7 bases stayed unmatched. The chain's CDR3 is CASSFNRGLKTGELFF. The CDR3 bases are TGTGCCAGCAGCTTCAACAGGGGGCTTAAGACCGGGGAGCTGTTTTTT.

This chain links TRBV5-1 with TRBJ2-5; a weak D match, TRBD2 (5 bases). Trimming removed 0 bases at V and 3 bases at J, with 9 bases between. The CDR3 runs to 14 residues. The germline CDR1 and CDR2 sequences are SGHRS and YFSETQ. The DNA of the CDR3 is TGCGCCAGCAGCTTGGGGACTGGGGAAGAGACCCAGTACTTC. Amino acid sequence: CASSLGTGEETQYF.

V and J are TRBV7-2 and TRBJ1-5; 9 bases are a match to TRBD1. Trimming cost V 4 bases and J 3 bases; bases outside gene matches: 1. The germline V gene has CDR1 SGHTA and CDR2 FQGNSA. The CDR3 is 14 amino acids. The CDR3 loop reads CASSWTGDNQPQHF. The CDR3 nucleotides are TGTGCCAGCAGCTGGACAGGGGACAATCAGCCCCAGCATTTT.

V usage is TRBV5-1 and J usage is TRBJ2-5, with 9 bases identical to TRBD2. This CDR3 region has 17 residues. Germline loops: CDR1 SGHRS, CDR2 YFSETQ. J was trimmed by 5 bases and V by 4 bases; bases with no gene match: 15. CDR3 DNA sequence: TGCGCCAGCAGCCGGAGGCCGGCGGCTAGCGGGACGGAGACCCAGTACTTC. Protein sequence: CASSRRPAASGTETQYF.

The J gene is TRBJ1-1, the V gene TRBV5-4; D unresolved. Germline V gene lookup returns CDR1 SGHNT and CDR2 YYREEE (reference sequence). V gave up 0 bases and J gave up 2 bases, with 8 bases separating them. CDR3 size: 14 residues. As DNA, the CDR3 is TGTGCCAGCAGCTTGGGGCAGGCCAACACTGAAGCTTTCTTT. Its protein is CASSLGQANTEAFF. Filled out from reference TRBV5-4 and TRBJ1-1, the complete variable domain reads ETGVTQSPTHLIKTRGQQVTLRCSSQSGHNTVSWYQQALGQGPQFIFQYYREEENGRGNFPPRFSGLQFPNYSSELNVNALELDDSALYLCASSLGQANTEAFFGQGTRLTVV.

The chain has TRBV15 and TRBJ2-1, with 7 bases lining up with TRBD2. The CDR3 runs to 15 residues. J lost 4 bases, V lost 7 bases, and 10 bases had no gene match. Germline V gene data show CDR1 as LNHNV and CDR2 as YYDKDF (reference sequence). Here the CDR3 DNA reads TGTGCCACCAACCACAGATCAGCGGGGTACAATGAGCAGTTCTTC. Its translation is CATNHRSAGYNEQFF. Filled out from reference TRBV15 and TRBJ2-1, the complete variable domain reads DAMVIQNPRYQVTQFGKPVTLSCSQTLNHNVMYWYQQKSSQAPKLLFHYYDKDFNNEADTPDNFQSRRPNTSFCFLDIRSPGLGDTAMYLCATNHRSAGYNEQFFGPGTRLTVL.

The rearrangement uses TRBV5-1 and TRBJ2-7; the D gene is possibly TRBD2 (5 bases). The germline V gene encodes CDR1 SGHRS and CDR2 YFSETQ. CDR3 length equals 14 residues. The V gene lost 3 bases and the J gene lost 2 bases, with 12 bases spanning the gap. The CDR3 DNA reads TGCGCCAGCAGCTGGGTTGGGAGAACCTACGAGCAGTACTTC. Protein: CASSWVGRTYEQYF.

This clone is a singleton in its sample. The CDR3 nucleotides read TGTGCCAGCAGCTTAGGACTAGCGGGCTCTAACAGGGATACGCAGTATTTT. Translating it yields CASSLGLAGSNRDTQYF. The chain is built from TRBV7-2 and TRBJ2-3, with 10 nucleotides matching TRBD2. The CDR3 is made up of 17 amino acids. The J segment lost 6 bases and the V segment lost 1 base, leaving 10 bases of the junction unmatched. Germline loops: CDR1 SGHTA, CDR2 FQGNSA.

This chain joins TRBV7-8 and TRBJ2-1, with TRBD2 identical over 12 bases. Germline CDR1 SGHVS, CDR2 FQNEAQ. The CDR3 contains 15 residues. With V trimmed by 5 bases and J by 6 bases, 5 bases remained unmatched. The CDR3 reads CASSRGLAGLNEQFF. DNA for the CDR3: TGTGCCAGCAGCCGAGGACTAGCGGGGCTCAATGAGCAGTTCTTC.

This clone was counted a single time. The chain has TRBV5-1 and TRBJ2-1; 8 nucleotides agree with TRBD2. V lost 4 bases, J lost 4 bases, and 13 bases stayed unmatched. CDR1 is SGHRS, CDR2 YFSETQ, per germline. The CDR3 sequence is 17 residues long. For the CDR3, the DNA is TGCGCCAGCAGCACACAGTCACTAGCGGAGCTATACAATGAGCAGTTCTTC. Its translation is CASSTQSLAELYNEQFF.

This chain uses TRBV5-1 with TRBJ2-1; 9 bases agree with TRBD2. Trimming at V came to 0 bases and at J to 6 bases, leaving 4 bases not matched to a gene. CDR1 is SGHRS and CDR2 is YFSETQ in the germline V gene. CDR3 length: 15 amino acids. CDR3 amino acids: CASSLVVSGSNEQFF. The CDR3, as DNA: TGCGCCAGCAGCTTGGTCGTTAGCGGGAGCAATGAGCAGTTCTTC.

The genes are TRBV6-4 and TRBJ1-5; no reliable D call. This CDR3 spans 14 amino acids. Germline loops: CDR1 MRHNA, CDR2 SNTAGT. The V end lost 5 bases, the J end lost 4 bases, and 12 bases lay between the germline ends. Here the CDR3 reads CASSSEEGNQPQHF. The CDR3 DNA reads as TGTGCCAGCAGTTCCGAAGAGGGAAATCAGCCCCAGCATTTT.

The gene calls are TRBV19 and TRBJ1-3, with 9 bases that match TRBD1. The CDR3 consists of 18 residues. The V and J ends lost 4 bases and 2 bases, in that order; junction bases with no gene match: 12. In germline, CDR1 is LNHDA, CDR2 SQIVND (reference sequence). In nucleotides, the CDR3 is TGTGCCAGTAGTACGATTTCCGGGACAGGGAGGCCTGGAAACACCATATATTTT. Residues: CASSTISGTGRPGNTIYF. Using reference TRBV19 and TRBJ1-3 for the parts outside the CDR3, the full variable domain is DGGITQSPKYLFRKEGQNVTLSCEQNLNHDAMYWYRQDPGQGLRLIYYSQIVNDFQKGDIAEGYSVSREKKESFPLTVTSAQKNPTAFYLCASSTISGTGRPGNTIYFGEGSWLTVV.

This clone was counted a few times. V usage is TRBV4-2 and J usage is TRBJ2-7; the D gene is possibly TRBD1 (6 bases). Trimming shortened V by 1 base and J by 3 bases, and 13 bases separated the two germline ends. The CDR3 has 15 amino acids. Per the germline V gene, CDR1 is LGHNA and CDR2 is YNFKEQ. The DNA of the CDR3 is TGTGCCAGCAGCCAAGGGGCAGGGGTCAGCTACGAGCAGTACTTC. Its protein product is CASSQGAGVSYEQYF.

The chain joins TRBV5-1 to TRBJ2-1; 10 nucleotides match TRBD2. The length of the CDR3 is 15 residues. After removal of 3 bases from V and 6 bases from J, the junction contained 6 bases not matched to a gene. CDR1 is SGHRS, CDR2 YFSETQ, per germline. CDR3 sequence (DNA): TGCGCCAGCAGCTCGCCCGGGACTAGCGTCAATGAGCAGTTCTTC. It specifies CASSSPGTSVNEQFF.

This chain connects TRBV4-1 to TRBJ2-6; D call uncertain. The V gene's germline CDR1 is MGHRA and CDR2 YSYEKL. V dropped 2 bases and J dropped 5 bases, with 10 bases sitting between them. The CDR3 loop spans 15 amino acids. CDR3 residues: CASSQSGAWANVLTF. CDR3 sequence (DNA): TGCGCCAGCAGCCAAAGTGGAGCTTGGGCCAACGTCCTGACTTTC.

The chain links TRBV20-1 to TRBJ2-3, with 14 bases identical to TRBD2. Germline V gene data show CDR1 as DFQATT and CDR2 as SNEGSKA (reference sequence). The CDR3 runs 19 residues. V lost 3 bases, J lost 4 bases, and 15 bases stayed unmatched. The CDR3 DNA reads TGCAGTGCTAGTCCTCTGGGACTAGCGGGAGCATATGCCCCAGATACGCAGTATTTT. It encodes CSASPLGLAGAYAPDTQYF.

Only one count was recorded for this clone. The J gene is TRBJ2-2, the V gene TRBV6-6; 14 bases are shared with TRBD2. This CDR3 is built from 17 residues. With 5 bases clipped from V and 4 bases from J, the junction kept 6 bases outside the gene matches. Per the germline V gene, CDR1 is MNHNY and CDR2 is SVGAGI (reference sequence). The CDR3 nucleotides read TGTGCCAGCAGTCAAAGACTAGCGGGGGGGCGCACCGGGGAGCTGTTTTTT. Amino acid sequence: CASSQRLAGGRTGELFF.

J is TRBJ1-2 and V is TRBV2; D is undetermined. Germline assignment: CDR1 SNHLY and CDR2 FYNNEI. The CDR3 is made up of 14 amino acids. V lost 3 bases to trimming and J lost 3 bases, with 11 bases between them. Here the CDR3 reads CASSDTQMDYGYTF. Here the CDR3 DNA reads TGTGCCAGCAGTGATACACAGATGGACTATGGCTACACCTTC.

V and J are TRBV3-1 (or the pseudogene TRBV3-2) and TRBJ1-5; D unclear. Germline V lookup: CDR1 LGHDT, CDR2 YNNKEL (reference sequence). The CDR3 length is 14 residues. Trimming pared 3 bases from V and 5 bases from J, leaving 11 bases between. The CDR3 region is CASSQDAGDQPQHF. In DNA form, the CDR3 reads TGTGCCAGCAGCCAGGACGCCGGGGATCAGCCCCAGCATTTT.

The rearrangement joins TRBV19 to TRBJ2-4; 11 bases agree with TRBD1. Trimming removed 5 bases from V and 6 bases from J; junction bases left unmatched: 12. This CDR3 has 17 amino acids. Germline V gene data show CDR1 as LNHDA and CDR2 as SQIVND (reference sequence). The CDR3 loop reads CASSSPAGGQGVNIQYF. The CDR3, as DNA: TGTGCCAGTAGTTCGCCGGCGGGGGGACAGGGGGTAAACATTCAGTACTTC. Complete variable domain (other parts from reference TRBV19 and TRBJ2-4): DGGITQSPKYLFRKEGQNVTLSCEQNLNHDAMYWYRQDPGQGLRLIYYSQIVNDFQKGDIAEGYSVSREKKESFPLTVTSAQKNPTAFYLCASSSPAGGQGVNIQYFGAGTRLSVL.